This TCR beta chain was observed in a study of blood T cell repertoires in COVID-19. Some clones are missing from TCRdb's copy, which holds only in-frame ones; the method was immunoSEQ multiplex PCR. The sample comprises tens of thousands of clones, about 88% of which are singletons, and approximately 12% rests with the top ten. Germline assignment: CDR1 ENHRY and CDR2 SYGVKD. With 0 bases clipped from V and 0 bases from J, the junction kept 4 bases outside the gene matches. This CDR3 contains 17 residues. The receptor was isolated from a man in his 70s with active or convalescent COVID-19. The V call is TRBV10-3, the J call TRBJ2-3; 9 bases fit TRBD1. Sequenced input: peripheral blood. CDR3 in amino acids: CAISESSGTGSTDTQYF. In nucleotides, the CDR3 is TGTGCCATCAGTGAGTCTTCGGGGACAGGGAGCACAGATACGCAGTATTTT.